Here is one T cell receptor (beta chain) with its context. What it binds is unknown. Germline CDR1 is LGHNA and CDR2 is YNFKEQ. The CDR3 has 17 residues. V lost 8 bases, J lost 6 bases, and 21 bases stayed unmatched. The sample comes from a study of cytomegalovirus exposure and HLA in healthy donors. The study drew the donors from its 120-subject validation cohort, separate from the roughly 700-subject first cohort. Study-level points and caveats: Subsequent analysis revealed that first-cohort TCR clusters tended to co-occur in the 130 or so validation repertoires. Three CMV-associated chains proved CMV antigen-specific in vitro. Overall, some 160 TCR beta chains were annotated as cytomegalovirus-associated.

Sequenced by immunoSEQ multiplex PCR; TCRdb stores in-frame clones only, minus some. The sample includes some 320,000 clones, about nine tenths of them seen just once. Sequenced: PBMCs. The sequence derives from a woman in her twenties or thirties in good health and CMV-seropositive. The chain combines TRBV4-2 with TRBJ1-2; 7 bases agree with TRBD1. Written as DNA, the CDR3 is TGTGCCAGCGTACGGCAGGGGGGGAAGGGCAGGGAGAATGGCTACACCTTC. The encoded protein is CASVRQGGKGRENGYTF.